Shown below are 14 T cell receptor beta chains from a single sample sequenced in a study of shared clonotypes between healthy human individuals. Some clones are missing from TCRdb's copy, which holds only in-frame ones; the method was immunoSEQ multiplex PCR. This table holds around 2.3 million clones, nearly 97% found once. The sample comprised naive CD4+ T cells sorted from blood. Subset reported: CD45RA+ positively selected. The origin of the receptors is a man younger than 35 in good health.

CDR3: CASSTRTGKPGELFF. CDR3 DNA: TGTGCCAGCAGCACCCGGACAGGGAAGCCCGGGGAGCTGTTTTTT. This chain uses TRBV7-2 with TRBJ2-2, with 8 nucleotides matching TRBD1. The germline V gene encodes CDR1 SGHTA and CDR2 FQGNSA. The CDR3 loop spans 15 amino acids. V trimming: 5 bases; J trimming: 6 bases; junction bases outside the gene matches: 8.

The chain joins TRBV4-1 to TRBJ1-6; no clear D. Per germline, CDR1 MGHRA and CDR2 YSYEKL. The CDR3 contains 14 residues. The V end was cut by 1 base, the J end by 15 bases, with 16 bases between. The CDR3 reads CASSQGFAASLLHF. CDR3 coding DNA: TGCGCCAGCAGCCAAGGGTTCGCAGCTAGCCTCCTCCACTTT.

This chain joins TRBV25-1 and TRBJ1-5; TRBD1 is a possible D gene (6 bases). Germline CDR1 and CDR2: MGHDK and SYGVNS. This CDR3 contains 15 residues. The V end lost 3 bases, the J end lost 2 bases, and 11 bases lay between the germline ends. As DNA, the CDR3 is TGTGCCAGCAGTGATTCCCGGACAGGCAATCAGCCCCAGCATTTT. It is translated as CASSDSRTGNQPQHF.

Note on this clone: Additional DNA sequences in this sample encode the identical CDR3. This sequence joins TRBV30 and TRBJ1-3; the D is unclear. V was cut by 1 base and J by 3 bases, with 7 bases left in between. Germline CDR1 reads GTSNPN; CDR2 reads SVGIG (reference sequence). The CDR3 runs to 13 residues. CDR3 nucleotide sequence: TGTGCCTGGAGTGCGAGCAGTGGAAACACCATATATTTT. This codes for CAWSASSGNTIYF.

This clone appeared a single time. The chain couples TRBV6-5 to TRBJ2-7; possibly TRBD2 for D (6 bases). Germline CDR1 is MNHEY and CDR2 is SVGAGI. The ends were cut back, 10 bases at V and 0 bases at J, with 16 bases in the middle. There are 14 residues in the CDR3. CDR3 protein: CAISASSDSYEQYF. Written as DNA, the CDR3 is TGTGCCATCAGCGCGTCTAGCGACTCCTACGAGCAGTACTTC.

The chain's CDR3 is CASSTLQFSTEAFF. In DNA, the CDR3 is TGTGCCAGCAGCACGCTGCAGTTTAGCACTGAAGCTTTCTTT. The chain uses TRBV5-5 and TRBJ1-1; D is unclear. V lost 4 bases and J 4 bases, leaving 14 bases between the germline ends. The CDR3 length is 14 residues. The germline CDR1 and CDR2 sequences are SGHKS and YYEKEE (reference sequence).

The chain carries TRBV11-2 and TRBJ1-3, with D uncertain. V lost 5 bases and J lost 1, with 24 bases in between. Germline V gene data show CDR1 as SGHAT and CDR2 as FQNNGV. The CDR3 contains 19 residues. For the CDR3, the DNA is TGTGCCAGCAGCCCGAGGACCTGGCCATCTCGCTCATCTGGAAACACCATATATTTT. Its translation: CASSPRTWPSRSSGNTIYF.

This clone has a single count. The chain links TRBV5-6 to TRBJ2-3; TRBD1 matches 9 bases. CDR1 and CDR2 (germline): SGHDT, YYEEEE. After removal of 2 bases from V and 5 bases from J, the junction contained 6 bases not matched to a gene. The CDR3 consists of 15 residues. As DNA, the CDR3 is TGTGCCAGCAGCTTAGCAGGACAGGGGCGAGATACGCAGTATTTT. This translates into CASSLAGQGRDTQYF.

V usage is TRBV7-9 and J usage is TRBJ2-1, with 11 positions matching TRBD2. Per the germline V gene, CDR1 is SEHNR and CDR2 is FQNEAQ (reference sequence). V gave up 5 bases and J gave up 9 bases; unmatched junction bases: 6. The CDR3 is made up of 14 amino acids. CDR3 region: CASSQLAGVGEQFF. CDR3 in DNA: TGTGCCAGCAGCCAACTAGCGGGGGTTGGTGAGCAGTTCTTC.

The rearrangement joins TRBV5-1 to TRBJ2-7; D may match TRBD1 or TRBD2 (5 bases each). The CDR3 covers 15 residues. CDR1 is SGHRS, CDR2 YFSETQ, per germline. V was clipped by 3 bases and J by 6 bases, with 19 bases between them. DNA of the CDR3: TGCGCCAGCAGCTCCGGGCAGGGTCGAGAGGGCGAGCAGTACTTC. Translation gives CASSSGQGREGEQYF.

This clone was counted a single time. This chain connects TRBV5-6 to TRBJ1-1; weak D call: TRBD1 (5 bases). This CDR3 has 15 residues. Germline V lookup: CDR1 SGHDT, CDR2 YYEEEE. V lost 1 base and J lost 0, with 10 bases in between. The DNA of the CDR3 is TGTGCCAGCAGCTTGCCCGGGACTCTGAACACTGAAGCTTTCTTT. Its protein product is CASSLPGTLNTEAFF.

Turning to this clone: Other DNA sequences of this sample code for an identical CDR3. The gene calls are TRBV6-5 and TRBJ2-7, with 7 bases identical to TRBD2. V trimming: 0 bases; J trimming: 4 bases; junction bases outside the gene matches: 9. This CDR3 spans 16 amino acids. Germline V CDR1 and CDR2: MNHEY, SVGAGI. CDR3 sequence: CASSYSSGTYPYEQYF. CDR3 sequence (DNA): TGTGCCAGCAGTTACTCAAGCGGGACGTATCCTTACGAGCAGTACTTC.

This rearrangement joins TRBV7-3 to TRBJ1-6; D remains unclear. V lost 4 bases, J lost 6 bases, and 16 bases lay in between. The CDR3 consists of 16 residues. Germline V CDR1 and CDR2: SGHTA, FQGTGA. CDR3 bases: TGTGCCAGCAGCTCGCAAACCCTACGCGGTAATTCACCCCTCCACTTT. It translates to CASSSQTLRGNSPLHF.

On this clone: The sample has other DNA sequences that encode this CDR3 too. The chain uses TRBV5-1 and TRBJ1-3; tentative D call: TRBD1 (5 bases). The CDR3 has 14 residues. Germline loops: CDR1 SGHRS, CDR2 YFSETQ. The V gene lost 1 base and the J gene lost 2 bases, with 7 bases spanning the gap. CDR3: CASSLTGAGNTIYF. Here the CDR3 DNA reads TGCGCCAGCAGCTTGACGGGGGCTGGAAACACCATATATTTT.